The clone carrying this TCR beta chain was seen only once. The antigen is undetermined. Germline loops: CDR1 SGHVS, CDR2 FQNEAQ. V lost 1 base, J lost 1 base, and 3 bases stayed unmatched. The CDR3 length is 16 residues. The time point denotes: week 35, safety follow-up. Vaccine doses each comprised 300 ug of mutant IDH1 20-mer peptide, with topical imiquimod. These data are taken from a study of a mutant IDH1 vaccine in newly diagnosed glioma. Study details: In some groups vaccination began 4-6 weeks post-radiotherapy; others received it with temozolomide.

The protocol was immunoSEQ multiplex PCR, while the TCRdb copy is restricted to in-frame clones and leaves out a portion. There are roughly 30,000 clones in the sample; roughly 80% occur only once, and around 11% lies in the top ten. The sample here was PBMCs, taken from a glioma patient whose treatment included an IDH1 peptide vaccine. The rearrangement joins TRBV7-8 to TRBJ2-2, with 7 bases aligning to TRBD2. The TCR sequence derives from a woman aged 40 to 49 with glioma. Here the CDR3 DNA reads TGTGCCAGCAGCTTAGTCTGGACTAGGAACACCGGGGAGCTGTTTTTT. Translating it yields CASSLVWTRNTGELFF.